Reported below is one T cell receptor (beta chain). Germline V CDR1 and CDR2: SGHVS, FQNEAQ. J gave up 3 bases and V 2 bases, and 7 bases lay outside the gene matches. The CDR3 consists of 15 residues. TCRdb keeps only in-frame clones here, not all; method: immunoSEQ multiplex PCR. Of some 48,000 clones in the sample, 84% were seen once. This sample is drawn from a study of OX40 agonist ivuxolimab in advanced cancers. Overall study context: Patients received the agonistic anti-OX40 (CD134) antibody ivuxolimab.

This sequence joins TRBV7-8 and TRBJ2-7, with 7 bases fitting TRBD2. This clonotype was sampled from an adult with an advanced solid tumor such as melanoma, head and neck, liver or kidney cancer. This specimen was CD4+ or CD8+ T cells sorted from blood, taken in a trial of the OX40 agonist ivuxolimab. The CDR3 nucleotides read TGTGCCAGCAGCTTAATGGCGGGAGATCTCTACGAGCAGTACTTC. It yields the protein CASSLMAGDLYEQYF.